These 21 T cell receptor beta chains were sequenced from one sample in a study of T cell repertoires in ileal Crohn's disease (dated by TCRdb to between 2019 and 2020). Per the publication, the time point label means: neoterminal ileum biopsy at postoperative endoscopy, about 6 months after surgery. The library was built by means of the immunoSEQ multiplex PCR assay. TCRdb took this table from immuneACCESS and kept in-frame rearrangements with V and J called. Such tables lack part of the clones; where checked against another copy, unresolved V genes explain under half of the gap, and the rest is unexplained. This sample gives roughly 60,000 clones in total; about 88% of them show up just once. In total, the top ten clones hold roughly 1.9% of the sample. The sample taken for sequencing was ileal tissue. The receptor source for this set is an adult with Crohn's disease.

The CDR3 sequence: CASSERSVWYGYTF. The CDR3 DNA is TGTGCCAGCAGTGAACGGTCGGTCTGGTATGGCTACACCTTC. The chain couples TRBV25-1 to TRBJ1-2; D unresolved. This CDR3 has 14 residues. Trimming cost V 2 bases and J 5 bases, with 12 bases left between them. Germline CDR1 and CDR2: MGHDK and SYGVNS.

The rearrangement uses TRBV15 and TRBJ1-6, with 8 nucleotides matching TRBD1. Per the germline V gene, CDR1 is LNHNV and CDR2 is YYDKDF (reference sequence). V trimming: 5 bases; J trimming: 10 bases; junction bases outside the gene matches: 13. The CDR3 extends over 16 amino acids. As DNA, the CDR3 is TGTGCCACCAGCTCCCGGAGAGACAGGGGAAGATCACCCCTCCACTTT. Its translation is CATSSRRDRGRSPLHF. Complete variable domain (other parts from reference TRBV15 and TRBJ1-6): DAMVIQNPRYQVTQFGKPVTLSCSQTLNHNVMYWYQQKSSQAPKLLFHYYDKDFNNEADTPDNFQSRRPNTSFCFLDIRSPGLGDTAMYLCATSSRRDRGRSPLHFGNGTRLTVT.

The chain joins TRBV6-1 to TRBJ1-1, with 11 positions matching TRBD1. Germline CDR1 and CDR2: MNHNS and SASEGT. Trimming removed 6 bases from V and 11 bases from J; junction bases left unmatched: 14. The CDR3 runs to 15 residues. The CDR3 nucleotides read TGTGCCAGCAGCAATAAGGGACAGGGGGACCTGAGGGCTTTCTTT. Protein sequence: CASSNKGQGDLRAFF.

This chain uses TRBV11-3 with TRBJ1-1; TRBD1 is a possible D gene (6 bases). V lost 0 bases, J lost 1 base, and 9 bases lay in between. The CDR3 runs 15 residues. The V gene's germline CDR1 is SGHNT and CDR2 YENEEA. CDR3 loop: CASSLEGQTNTEAFF. The CDR3 DNA reads as TGTGCCAGCAGCTTAGAAGGACAGACGAACACTGAAGCTTTCTTT.

This sequence joins TRBV5-1 and TRBJ2-5; D not resolved. The ends were cut back, 0 bases at V and 6 bases at J, with 12 bases in the middle. The CDR3 contains 14 residues. Germline assignment: CDR1 SGHRS and CDR2 YFSETQ. The CDR3 sequence: CASSLGIGAQTQYF. CDR3 bases: TGCGCCAGCAGCTTGGGTATCGGAGCACAGACCCAGTACTTC. Complete variable domain (other parts from reference TRBV5-1 and TRBJ2-5): KAGVTQTPRYLIKTRGQQVTLSCSPISGHRSVSWYQQTPGQGLQFLFEYFSETQRNKGNFPGRFSGRQFSNSRSEMNVSTLELGDSALYLCASSLGIGAQTQYFGPGTRLLVL.

The chain recombines TRBV6-1 with TRBJ1-1; 7 bases align to TRBD1. CDR3 size: 13 residues. Losses at the gene ends were 9 bases for V and 0 bases for J; bases not matched to a gene: 4. In germline, CDR1 is MNHNS, CDR2 SASEGT. The CDR3 DNA follows: TGTGCCAGTCGGCAGGGGGTGAACACTGAAGCTTTCTTT. Translation gives CASRQGVNTEAFF.

This chain joins TRBV7-2 and TRBJ2-7; D gene uncertain. Trimming stripped 2 bases from V and 4 bases from J, with 9 bases between. This CDR3 region has 13 residues. Germline V gene sequence: CDR1 SGHTA, CDR2 FQGNSA. The CDR3 sequence is CASSLNPTYEQYF. The CDR3 bases are TGTGCCAGCAGCTTAAACCCTACGTACGAGCAGTACTTC. The full variable domain, rest sourced from reference TRBV7-2 and TRBJ2-7, is GAGVSQSPSNKVTEKGKDVELRCDPISGHTALYWYRQSLGQGLEFLIYFQGNSAPDKSGLPSDRFSAERTGGSVSTLTIQRTQQEDSAVYLCASSLNPTYEQYFGPGTRLTVT.

This chain uses TRBV7-9 with TRBJ1-6; TRBD1 agrees at 9 bases. The V and J ends lost 3 bases and 10 bases, in that order; junction bases with no gene match: 4. The CDR3 is 14 residues long. Germline V CDR1 and CDR2: SEHNR, FQNEAQ (reference sequence). DNA of the CDR3: TGTGCCAGCAGCTTGGGACAGGGTCACTCACCCCTCCACTTT. This codes for CASSLGQGHSPLHF.

This clone was observed a few times. The chain recombines TRBV15 with TRBJ1-2, with D unresolved. This CDR3 is built from 12 residues. V was shortened by 5 bases and J by 8 bases, with 12 bases between the two germline ends. CDR1 is LNHNV and CDR2 is YYDKDF in the germline V gene (reference sequence). CDR3 nucleotide sequence: TGTGCCACCAGCGGCCAGCGTGGGGGCTACACCTTC. Its translation: CATSGQRGGYTF.

The chain couples TRBV30 to TRBJ2-2; D is unclear. Germline CDR1 reads GTSNPN; CDR2 reads SVGIG (reference sequence). Trimming cost V 4 bases and J 7 bases, with 10 bases left between them. This CDR3 contains 12 residues. DNA of the CDR3: TGTGCCTGGAACATTCACCTCGGGGAGCTGTTTTTT. It translates to CAWNIHLGELFF.

In the case of this clone: An end of the junction does not agree with germline; a read error may underlie this. The chain uses TRBV2 and TRBJ2-3, with D possibly matching TRBD1 (6 bases). Germline loops: CDR1 SNHLY, CDR2 FYNNEI. There are 13 residues in the CDR3. CDR3 protein: CASIRTATGTQYF. Here the CDR3 DNA reads TGTGCCAGCATCCGGACAGCCACAGGTACGCAGTATTTT.

This clone was seen a few times. V is TRBV5-6 and J is TRBJ1-1; D remains unclear. CDR1 and CDR2 (germline): SGHDT, YYEEEE. This CDR3 has 11 residues. V lost 0 bases to trimming and J lost 11 bases, with 8 bases between them. CDR3 coding DNA: TGTGCCAGCAGCTTGGGTCAGGTCGCTTTCTTT. Translated, it gives CASSLGQVAFF.

The rearrangement uses TRBV29-1 and TRBJ2-1; the match to TRBD2 covers 7 bases. Trimming took 4 bases from V and 9 from J; bases not matched to a gene: 12. This CDR3 contains 14 residues. In germline, CDR1 is SQVTM, CDR2 ANQGSEA. The CDR3 region is CSVGEGGPRGEQFF. Here the CDR3 DNA reads TGCAGCGTTGGGGAGGGCGGCCCGAGGGGTGAGCAGTTCTTC.

This chain uses TRBV19 with TRBJ1-5, with no clear D. This CDR3 has 12 residues. V was clipped by 6 bases and J by 5 bases, with 8 bases between them. CDR1 is LNHDA, CDR2 SQIVND, per germline (reference sequence). The CDR3 spells CASRWEDQPQHF. The CDR3 region has the DNA TGTGCCAGTAGATGGGAGGATCAGCCCCAGCATTTT.

The V call is TRBV5-8, the J call TRBJ1-5, with a weak D call TRBD1 (5 bases). Looked up from germline, CDR1 is SGHTS and CDR2 is YDEGEE. The CDR3 totals 14 residues. V was pared by 0 bases and J by 4 bases, with 8 bases between. The CDR3 loop is CASSLGQRNQPQHF. CDR3 DNA: TGTGCCAGCAGCTTGGGACAGAGAAATCAGCCCCAGCATTTT.

The gene calls are TRBV18 and TRBJ2-7, with 8 bases aligning to TRBD1. The germline CDR1 and CDR2 sequences are KGHSH and LQKENI. The CDR3 has 14 amino acids. Trimming removed 6 bases from V and 6 bases from J; junction bases left unmatched: 10. CDR3 sequence reads: CASSSPRDRGEQYF. CDR3 DNA sequence: TGTGCCAGCTCTTCCCCCCGCGACAGGGGCGAGCAGTACTTC.

This clone was recorded a few times. The chain is built from TRBV4-2 and TRBJ1-5, with D hard to call. There are 14 residues in the CDR3. Trimming shortened V by 4 bases and J by 3 bases, and 10 bases separated the two germline ends. Germline V gene sequence: CDR1 LGHNA, CDR2 YNFKEQ. In nucleotides, the CDR3 is TGTGCCAGCAGCCCAAGCGGGGTCAATCAGCCCCAGCATTTT. Amino acids: CASSPSGVNQPQHF.

The rearrangement joins TRBV7-7 to TRBJ1-3, with 9 bases identical to TRBD1. V lost 3 bases to trimming and J lost 9 bases; unmatched junction nucleotides: 12. Germline lookup yields CDR1 SSHAT and CDR2 FNYEAQ (reference sequence). The CDR3 sequence is 16 residues long. This chain's CDR3 is CASSFYPPGQGGTIYF. CDR3 coding DNA: TGTGCCAGCAGCTTTTATCCCCCGGGACAGGGAGGCACCATATATTTT.

The chain uses TRBV5-1 and TRBJ2-3; the match to TRBD1 covers 8 bases. CDR1 is SGHRS and CDR2 is YFSETQ in the germline V gene. The junction had 2 bases not matched to a gene; V was cut back by 0 bases and J by 5 bases. The CDR3 runs 14 residues. Here the CDR3 DNA reads TGCGCCAGCAGCTTGGTTACAGGGGGAGATACGCAGTATTTT. It codes for CASSLVTGGDTQYF.

The chain recombines TRBV19 with TRBJ2-7; D is unclear. The CDR3 length is 17 residues. V was shortened by 2 bases and J by 6 bases, with 23 bases between the two germline ends. Germline V lookup: CDR1 LNHDA, CDR2 SQIVND (reference sequence). The CDR3 coding sequence is TGTGCCAGTAGTATACCCTCCCCTGCGGCGCCCGTCGCCGAGCAGTACTTC. Its translation: CASSIPSPAAPVAEQYF.

V usage is TRBV6-1 and J usage is TRBJ1-5, with D unclear. Trimming stripped 6 bases from V and 0 bases from J, with 9 bases between. The CDR3 length is 14 residues. The germline gives CDR1 MNHNS, CDR2 SASEGT. The CDR3 here is CASRHSHSNQPQHF. As DNA, the CDR3 is TGTGCCAGCAGGCACAGCCATAGCAATCAGCCCCAGCATTTT.